The present entry profiles one T cell receptor (beta chain) with its context. These data belong to a study of blood T cell repertoires in COVID-19. Per the original methods: Amplifying reference gene primers gave estimates of nucleated cell counts. Sequencing was performed with immunoSEQ multiplex PCR; in TCRdb, only in-frame clones are kept and a portion is missing. V, J and clone size are taken as reported in that table, and D and trimming were inferred from the DNA itself. In the table there are around 140,000 clones, over 75% of which are singletons. The sequenced sample was peripheral blood. The sequence was collected from a woman between 50 and 59 years old with acute or convalescent COVID-19.

CDR3 region: CASSLAGGFSYEQYF. CDR3 DNA sequence: TGTGCCAGCAGCTTGGCCGGGGGTTTCTCCTACGAGCAGTACTTC. This chain joins TRBV5-6 and TRBJ2-7, with D possibly being TRBD2 (6 bases). The V end lost 0 bases, the J end lost 0 bases, and 10 bases lay between the germline ends. The CDR3 consists of 15 residues. Germline V gene data show CDR1 as SGHDT and CDR2 as YYEEEE.